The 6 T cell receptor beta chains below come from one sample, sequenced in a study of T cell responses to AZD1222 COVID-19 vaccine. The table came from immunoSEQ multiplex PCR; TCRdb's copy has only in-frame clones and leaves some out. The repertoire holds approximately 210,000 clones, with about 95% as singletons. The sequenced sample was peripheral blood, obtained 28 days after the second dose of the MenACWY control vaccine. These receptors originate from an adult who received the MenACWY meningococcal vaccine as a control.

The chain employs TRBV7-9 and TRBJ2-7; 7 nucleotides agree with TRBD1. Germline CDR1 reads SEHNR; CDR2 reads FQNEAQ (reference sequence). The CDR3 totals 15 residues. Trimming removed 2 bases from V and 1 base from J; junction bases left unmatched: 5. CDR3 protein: CASSLWQGDSYEQYF. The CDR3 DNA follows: TGTGCCAGCAGCTTATGGCAGGGGGATTCCTACGAGCAGTACTTC.

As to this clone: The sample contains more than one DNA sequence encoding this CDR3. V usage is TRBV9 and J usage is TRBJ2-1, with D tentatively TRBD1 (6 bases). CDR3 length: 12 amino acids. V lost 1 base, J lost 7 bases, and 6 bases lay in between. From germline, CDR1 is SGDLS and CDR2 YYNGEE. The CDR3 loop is CASSVTGNEQFF. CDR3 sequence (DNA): TGTGCCAGCAGCGTAACAGGGAATGAGCAGTTCTTC.

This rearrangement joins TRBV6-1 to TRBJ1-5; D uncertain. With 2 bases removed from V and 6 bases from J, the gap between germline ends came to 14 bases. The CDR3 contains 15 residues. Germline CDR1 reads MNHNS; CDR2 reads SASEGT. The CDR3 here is CASSELSLGPQPQHF. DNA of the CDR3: TGTGCCAGCAGTGAATTGTCGTTAGGGCCTCAGCCCCAGCATTTT.

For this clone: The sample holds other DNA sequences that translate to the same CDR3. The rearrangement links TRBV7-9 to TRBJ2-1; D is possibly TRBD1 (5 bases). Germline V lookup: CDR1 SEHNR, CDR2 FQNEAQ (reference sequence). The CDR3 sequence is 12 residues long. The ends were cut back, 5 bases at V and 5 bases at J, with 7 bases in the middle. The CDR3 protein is CASSQGDNEQFF. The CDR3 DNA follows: TGTGCCAGCAGCCAAGGGGACAATGAGCAGTTCTTC. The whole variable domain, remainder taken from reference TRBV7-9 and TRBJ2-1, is DTGVSQNPRHKITKRGQNVTFRCDPISEHNRLYWYRQTLGQGPEFLTYFQNEAQLEKSRLLSDRFSAERPKGSFSTLEIQRTEQGDSAMYLCASSQGDNEQFFGPGTRLTVL.

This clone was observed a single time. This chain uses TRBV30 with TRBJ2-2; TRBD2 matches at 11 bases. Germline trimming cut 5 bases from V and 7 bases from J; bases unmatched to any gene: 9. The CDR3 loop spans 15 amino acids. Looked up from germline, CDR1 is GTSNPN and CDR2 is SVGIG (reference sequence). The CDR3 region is CAWASLGLAGGELFF. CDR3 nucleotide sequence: TGTGCCTGGGCTAGCTTAGGACTAGCGGGCGGGGAGCTGTTTTTT.

The CDR3 spells CAWSPDSNYGYTF. CDR3 DNA sequence: TGTGCCTGGAGCCCGGACAGTAACTATGGCTACACCTTC. This chain uses TRBV30 with TRBJ1-2; D perhaps matches TRBD1 (6 bases). Germline values: CDR1 GTSNPN, CDR2 SVGIG (reference sequence). Trimming removed 3 bases from V and 1 base from J, with 9 bases in between. This CDR3 is 13 amino acids long.